The 29 T cell receptor beta chains below all came from one sample that was sequenced in a study of cytomegalovirus exposure and HLA in healthy donors. PCR used 60 Vbeta primers and 13 Jbeta primers. TCRdb keeps only in-frame clones here, not all; method: immunoSEQ multiplex PCR. The sample yields nearly 110,000 clones, approximately 80% seen once. Specimen: PBMCs. Receptors originate from a man aged 45 to 65 in good health and CMV-seronegative.

CDR3 amino acids: CASSQGGGGPNYGYTF. CDR3 in DNA: TGCGCCAGCAGCCAAGGCGGGGGGGGGCCTAACTATGGCTACACCTTC. The chain joins TRBV4-1 to TRBJ1-2, with D perhaps matching TRBD1 (6 bases). Trimming left V 1 base short and J 0 bases short, with 12 bases between. This CDR3 contains 16 residues. Per germline, CDR1 MGHRA and CDR2 YSYEKL.

This clone showed up just once. The rearrangement uses TRBV10-3 and TRBJ2-1; 7 bases are shared with TRBD1. Per germline, CDR1 ENHRY and CDR2 SYGVKD. V was clipped by 2 bases and J by 2 bases; unmatched bases: 3. The CDR3 runs 15 residues. The CDR3 sequence is CAISEQGTAYNEQFF. The CDR3, as DNA: TGTGCCATCAGTGAGCAAGGGACAGCCTACAATGAGCAGTTCTTC.

The chain combines TRBV25-1 with TRBJ1-6, with TRBD1 identical over 9 bases. V trimming: 6 bases; J trimming: 8 bases; junction bases outside the gene matches: 8. Germline V gives CDR1 MGHDK, CDR2 SYGVNS. CDR3 length equals 15 residues. CDR3 coding DNA: TGTGCCAGCAGCATGAGGCGGGACAGGGATTCACCCCTCCACTTT. The encoded protein is CASSMRRDRDSPLHF.

The chain is built from TRBV2 and TRBJ2-1; maybe TRBD2 (5 bases). Looked up from germline, CDR1 is SNHLY and CDR2 is FYNNEI. Trimming took 5 bases from V and 6 from J, leaving 17 bases between them. CDR3 length: 15 amino acids. The CDR3 region is CASSRQRLAGNEQFF. CDR3 nucleotides: TGTGCCAGCAGTAGGCAACGGCTAGCCGGCAATGAGCAGTTCTTC. The full variable domain, in which reference TRBV2 and TRBJ2-1 provide the parts outside the CDR3, is EPEVTQTPSHQVTQMGQEVILRCVPISNHLYFYWYRQILGQKVEFLVSFYNNEISEKSEIFDDQFSVERPDGSNFTLKIRSTKLEDSAMYFCASSRQRLAGNEQFFGPGTRLTVL.

V usage is TRBV28 and J usage is TRBJ2-7; tentative D call: TRBD1 (6 bases). V was pared by 5 bases and J by 4 bases, with 15 bases between. CDR1 MDHEN and CDR2 SYDVKM come from the germline V gene. The CDR3 is made up of 14 amino acids. CDR3: CASSRTANGYEQYV. CDR3 nucleotide sequence: TGTGCCAGCAGTCGGACAGCTAACGGGTACGAGCAGTACGTC.

This clone was seen a handful of times. The gene calls are TRBV7-2 and TRBJ1-5; 8 nucleotides align to TRBD1. The CDR3 contains 20 residues. The ends lost 0 bases at V and 6 bases at J; junction bases unmatched: 19. The germline CDR1 and CDR2 sequences are SGHTA and FQGNSA. In DNA, the CDR3 is TGTGCCAGCAGCTTAGCCTTTCGGACAGGGAGTACGAAGTATAGTCAGCCCCAGCATTTT. This translates into CASSLAFRTGSTKYSQPQHF.

This clone was detected a few times. DNA for the CDR3: TGTGCCTGGAACTTACAGGGACCCTATGGCTACACCTTC. This gives the protein CAWNLQGPYGYTF. This chain connects TRBV30 to TRBJ1-2; tentatively, D is TRBD1 (6 bases). V was shortened by 4 bases and J by 4 bases, with 13 bases between the two germline ends. Germline V gene lookup returns CDR1 GTSNPN and CDR2 SVGIG (reference sequence). CDR3 length: 13 amino acids.

The chain employs TRBV7-9 and TRBJ1-2, with TRBD1 matching 8 bases. The germline gives CDR1 SEHNR, CDR2 FQNEAQ (reference sequence). V shed 5 bases and J 8 bases; nucleotides not matched to a gene: 7. This CDR3 has 13 residues. This CDR3 is CASSLDRVRGYTF. DNA of the CDR3: TGTGCCAGCAGCCTGGACAGGGTACGCGGCTACACCTTC.

The rearrangement links TRBV25-1 to TRBJ1-2; perhaps TRBD1 as D (5 bases). This CDR3 is 14 amino acids long. The V gene's germline CDR1 is MGHDK and CDR2 SYGVNS. V was clipped by 4 bases and J by 8 bases, with 17 bases between them. CDR3: CASSAGTPFGGYTF. CDR3 DNA sequence: TGTGCCAGCAGTGCCGGGACTCCCTTTGGAGGCTACACCTTC.

V gene TRBV21-1 combines with J gene TRBJ2-2; the table's D call TRBD1 went unverified against the DNA. TRBV21-1 is listed as a pseudogene. The CDR3 has 16 residues. CDR3 loop: CASSPWTRGWTGELFF. For the CDR3, the DNA is TGTGCCAGCAGCCCCTGGACCAGGGGATGGACCGGGGAGCTGTTTTTT.

V and J are TRBV5-1 and TRBJ2-7, with 8 positions matching TRBD2. Germline V gives CDR1 SGHRS, CDR2 YFSETQ. V trimming: 0 bases; J trimming: 1 base; junction bases outside the gene matches: 3. The CDR3 contains 15 residues. Here the CDR3 reads CASSLAGGSSYEQYV. CDR3 sequence (DNA): TGCGCCAGCAGCTTGGCGGGGGGGAGTTCCTACGAGCAGTACGTC.

With respect to this clone: At one of its ends the junction is not consistent with the germline gene, which may arise from a read error. The rearrangement links TRBV7-9 to TRBJ2-7; D is possibly TRBD2 (5 bases). Looked up from germline, CDR1 is SEHNR and CDR2 is FQNEAQ (reference sequence). The CDR3 length is 12 residues. As DNA, the CDR3 is TGTTCCAGCAGCTTAGCCCGGGGTCACGGCCAATTC. It is translated as CSSSLARGHGQF.

This rearrangement joins TRBV19 to TRBJ2-4; D might be TRBD2 (6 bases). Trimming took off 4 bases at V and 3 bases at J, with 19 bases between the two ends. Germline CDR1 LNHDA, CDR2 SQIVND (reference sequence). This CDR3 has 17 residues. The CDR3 region is CASSTFGGTEVKNIQYF. In nucleotides, the CDR3 is TGTGCCAGTAGTACCTTCGGAGGGACGGAGGTCAAAAACATTCAGTACTTC.

The chain recombines TRBV6-1 with TRBJ2-5; 7 nucleotides line up with TRBD1. The length of the CDR3 is 14 residues. V lost 8 bases and J lost 4; bases outside the gene matches: 10. Germline values: CDR1 MNHNS, CDR2 SASEGT. Here the CDR3 reads CASLFERGRETQYF. CDR3 bases: TGTGCCAGCCTATTCGAAAGGGGGCGAGAGACCCAGTACTTC.

The CDR3 sequence is CASSLEGRGSYEQYF. The CDR3 DNA is TGTGCCAGCAGCTTAGAGGGGCGGGGTTCCTACGAGCAGTACTTC. The genes are TRBV11-2 and TRBJ2-7; D perhaps matches TRBD2 (6 bases). This CDR3 region has 15 residues. The germline V and J ends were trimmed by 0 bases and 1 base, with 10 bases remaining between them. The germline CDR1 and CDR2 sequences are SGHAT and FQNNGV.

This clone was recorded a few times. This chain links TRBV6-5 with TRBJ1-3; D is possibly TRBD1 (5 bases). The CDR3 has 14 amino acids. Looked up from germline, CDR1 is MNHEY and CDR2 is SVGAGI. The V end was cut by 4 bases, the J end by 3 bases, with 10 bases between. CDR3 residues: CASSSDSFGNTIYF. CDR3 bases: TGTGCCAGCAGTTCCGACAGCTTTGGAAACACCATATATTTT.

This chain joins TRBV4-1 and TRBJ2-3, with 7 bases fitting TRBD2. With 4 bases clipped from V and 2 bases from J, the junction kept 6 bases outside the gene matches. Per the germline V gene, CDR1 is MGHRA and CDR2 is YSYEKL. The CDR3 runs to 15 residues. In DNA, the CDR3 is TGCGCCAGCAGCCTGGGACTACAGGACACAGATACGCAGTATTTT. Translating it yields CASSLGLQDTDTQYF.

This rearrangement joins TRBV7-9 to TRBJ2-3, with D unclear. The length of the CDR3 is 16 residues. The germline V and J ends were trimmed by 3 bases and 0 bases, with 13 bases remaining between them. CDR1 is SEHNR and CDR2 is FQNEAQ in the germline V gene (reference sequence). The chain's CDR3 is CASSFRFTESTDTQYF. Written as DNA, the CDR3 is TGTGCCAGCAGCTTCAGGTTCACAGAGAGCACAGATACGCAGTATTTT.

The genes are TRBV6-6 and TRBJ1-4, with D hard to call. Between the trimmed V and J ends, which lost 0 bases and 6 bases, there was a span of 11 bases. The CDR3 has 15 residues. Germline CDR1 is MNHNY and CDR2 is SVGAGI (reference sequence). CDR3 region: CASSYSRFSDEKLFF. As DNA, the CDR3 is TGTGCCAGCAGTTACTCGAGATTTTCTGATGAAAAACTGTTTTTT.

The sample holds a few counts of this clone. The chain recombines TRBV7-2 with TRBJ2-5; D is undetermined. CDR3 length: 15 amino acids. V was pared by 3 bases and J by 1 base, with 12 bases between. CDR1 is SGHTA, CDR2 FQGNSA, per germline. CDR3: CASSLSTGAQETQYF. CDR3 sequence (DNA): TGTGCCAGCAGCTTGTCCACCGGTGCCCAAGAGACCCAGTACTTC.

The chain couples TRBV11-2 to TRBJ2-1, with 8 bases lining up with TRBD1. The CDR3 contains 14 residues. Germline values: CDR1 SGHAT, CDR2 FQNNGV. The V and J ends lost 5 bases and 6 bases, in that order; junction bases with no gene match: 6. The DNA for the CDR3 is TGTGCCAGCAGCACCGGACAGGGTAGCAATGAGCAGTTCTTC. Translation gives CASSTGQGSNEQFF.

The chain uses TRBV18 and TRBJ1-5, with 8 positions matching TRBD1. Germline CDR1 is KGHSH and CDR2 is LQKENI. This CDR3 is 15 amino acids long. Trimming took 3 bases from V and 0 from J; bases not matched to a gene: 1. The CDR3 is CASSPGQGSNQPQHF. For the CDR3, the DNA is TGTGCCAGCTCACCTGGACAGGGTAGCAATCAGCCCCAGCATTTT. Complete variable domain (other parts from reference TRBV18 and TRBJ1-5): NAGVMQNPRHLVRRRGQEARLRCSPMKGHSHVYWYRQLPEEGLKFMVYLQKENIIDESGMPKERFSAEFPKEGPSILRIQQVVRGDSAAYFCASSPGQGSNQPQHFGDGTRLSIL.

This rearrangement joins TRBV28 to TRBJ1-1; no clear D gene. The CDR3 covers 12 residues. V shed 5 bases and J shed 11 bases, with 15 bases lying between them. Germline V CDR1 and CDR2: MDHEN, SYDVKM. The DNA of the CDR3 is TGTGCCAGCAGTCCCGGGCTTCGGGAGGCTTTCTTT. The encoded protein is CASSPGLREAFF.

This clone was seen a few times. The chain joins TRBV7-2 to TRBJ2-1; 8 bases map to TRBD2. CDR3 length equals 15 residues. The V gene end was trimmed by 3 bases and the J gene end by 7 bases; junction bases not matched to a gene: 8. The V gene's germline CDR1 is SGHTA and CDR2 FQGNSA. DNA for the CDR3: TGTGCCAGCAGCTTCGGGGGGGGAAATGTGAATGAGCAGTTCTTC. Translation: CASSFGGGNVNEQFF.

The genes are TRBV4-1 and TRBJ1-2, with 9 bases fitting TRBD1. The CDR3 runs 15 residues. Trimming at V came to 2 bases and at J to 7 bases, leaving 8 bases not matched to a gene. From germline, CDR1 is MGHRA and CDR2 YSYEKL. The CDR3 reads CASSQYPGQGGGYTF. The CDR3, as DNA: TGCGCCAGCAGCCAATACCCGGGACAGGGTGGTGGCTACACCTTC.

Comments on this clone: Within the sample, other DNA sequences also encode this same CDR3. The rearrangement links TRBV18 to TRBJ1-5; TRBD1 might be the D (6 bases). V was clipped by 3 bases and J by 3 bases, with 6 bases between them. Germline V gene data show CDR1 as KGHSH and CDR2 as LQKENI. CDR3 length: 13 residues. CDR3 protein: CASSPGANQPQHF. DNA for the CDR3: TGTGCCAGCTCACCGGGGGCCAATCAGCCCCAGCATTTT.

This chain joins TRBV5-1 and TRBJ2-2; weak D call: TRBD2 (5 bases). Germline CDR1 and CDR2: SGHRS and YFSETQ. The ends were cut back, 5 bases at V and 5 bases at J, with 25 bases in the middle. This CDR3 region has 18 residues. CDR3 in DNA: TGCGCCAGCAGGGGTGCTACTGGCGAGTACCGGGATACCGGGGAGCTGTTTTTT. It translates to CASRGATGEYRDTGELFF.

The CDR3 spells CSLSVGYGYTF. The CDR3 DNA follows: TGCAGTCTCTCGGTCGGCTATGGCTACACCTTC. The V call is TRBV20-1, the J call TRBJ1-2; D is uncertain. The germline gives CDR1 DFQATT, CDR2 SNEGSKA (reference sequence). V lost 8 bases and J 4 bases, leaving 11 bases between the germline ends. The CDR3 totals 11 residues.

The chain uses TRBV5-4 and TRBJ2-3, with TRBD2 matching 12 bases. The V and J ends lost 5 bases and 4 bases, in that order; junction bases with no gene match: 5. The CDR3 loop spans 15 amino acids. Per germline, CDR1 SGHNT and CDR2 YYREEE (reference sequence). The CDR3 region has the DNA TGTGCCAGCAGGTCAACTAGCGGGGGGCCAGATACGCAGTATTTT. Residues: CASRSTSGGPDTQYF.